Presented here are 24 T cell receptor beta chains from one specimen sequenced in a study of blood T cell repertoires in COVID-19. TCRdb keeps only in-frame clones here, not all; method: immunoSEQ multiplex PCR. Of 170,000 or so clones listed, roughly 78% are singletons. The source material was peripheral blood. Every receptor here comes from a man aged 65 to 85 with active or convalescent COVID-19.

The rearrangement joins TRBV28 to TRBJ1-5; 9 positions agree with TRBD1. This CDR3 is built from 15 residues. Trimming took 2 bases from V and 6 from J; bases not matched to a gene: 5. From germline, CDR1 is MDHEN and CDR2 SYDVKM. The CDR3 DNA is TGTGCCAGCAGTTTAAACAGGGGGCAGGGTCAGCCCCAGCATTTT. Amino acids: CASSLNRGQGQPQHF.

This clone was seen just once. The V gene is TRBV5-1, the J gene TRBJ1-4; TRBD1 might be the D (5 bases). V was clipped by 5 bases and J by 8 bases, with 13 bases between them. Germline CDR1 SGHRS, CDR2 YFSETQ. The CDR3 has 13 residues. This CDR3 is CASRQGSGEKLFF. The CDR3 nucleotides are TGCGCCAGCAGGCAGGGAAGTGGCGAAAAACTGTTTTTT.

The rearrangement joins TRBV4-1 to TRBJ2-2; weak D call: TRBD2 (6 bases). The germline gives CDR1 MGHRA, CDR2 YSYEKL. The CDR3 consists of 17 residues. V lost 3 bases and J lost 1, with 15 bases in between. The CDR3 DNA is TGCGCCAGCAGCCACGGTAGCGGTGTTGGGAACACCGGGGAGCTGTTTTTT. Its protein product is CASSHGSGVGNTGELFF.

The V call is TRBV6-1, the J call TRBJ2-5; 10 bases map to TRBD2. The CDR3 consists of 16 residues. The V segment lost 4 bases and the J segment 2 bases; nucleotides outside the gene matches: 7. CDR1 is MNHNS and CDR2 is SASEGT in the germline V gene. The CDR3 DNA follows: TGTGCCAGCAGTGTAAGCCTAGCGGGAGAACAAGAGACCCAGTACTTC. Amino acids: CASSVSLAGEQETQYF.

Points on this clone: A much larger clone differs by one base, so this may be a read error. V gene TRBV27 combines with J gene TRBJ1-1; D may be TRBD1 (6 bases). The V and J ends lost 6 bases and 0 bases respectively, with 11 bases between them. The CDR3 is 14 residues long. Per germline, CDR1 MNHEY and CDR2 SMNVEV (reference sequence). CDR3 sequence reads: CASSGGQLNTEAFF. CDR3 sequence (DNA): TGTGCCAGCAGCGGAGGACAGCTGAACACTGAAGCTTTCTTT.

The chain joins TRBV6-6 to TRBJ2-2; 10 bases fit TRBD1. This CDR3 region has 15 residues. The V segment lost 5 bases and the J segment 4 bases; nucleotides outside the gene matches: 4. CDR1 MNHNY and CDR2 SVGAGI come from the germline V gene (reference sequence). For the CDR3, the DNA is TGTGCCAGCAGTCCAAGGGACAGGGGCACCGGGGAGCTGTTTTTT. Translated: CASSPRDRGTGELFF.

Regarding this clone: This sample also contains other DNA sequences that code for the same CDR3. This chain links TRBV6-5 with TRBJ1-1, with 8 bases lining up with TRBD1. Trimming took 5 bases from V and 4 from J; bases not matched to a gene: 6. Germline V lookup: CDR1 MNHEY, CDR2 SVGAGI. The CDR3 has 14 residues. CDR3 nucleotides: TGTGCCAGCAGTCTCGACAGGGGAGGCACTGAAGCTTTCTTT. Translated: CASSLDRGGTEAFF.

This sequence joins TRBV12-5 and TRBJ2-3, with TRBD1 as a possible D gene (5 bases). This CDR3 has 15 residues. Per germline, CDR1 LGHNT and CDR2 FRNRAP. The V gene lost 6 bases and the J gene lost 0 bases, with 13 bases spanning the gap. Here the CDR3 reads CASGTGLTSTDTQYF. The CDR3 DNA is TGTGCTAGTGGAACAGGTCTTACTAGCACAGATACGCAGTATTTT.

The chain links TRBV5-8 to TRBJ2-5; the D is unclear. The germline gives CDR1 SGHTS, CDR2 YDEGEE. The V end was cut by 2 bases, the J end by 5 bases, with 7 bases between. The CDR3 extends over 12 amino acids. The CDR3 loop reads CASSFWQETQYF. The CDR3, as DNA: TGTGCCAGCAGCTTCTGGCAGGAGACCCAGTACTTC.

J is TRBJ2-5 and V is TRBV2; possibly TRBD2 for D (6 bases). The V end was cut by 9 bases, the J end by 4 bases, with 15 bases between. The CDR3 sequence is 13 residues long. Germline V gives CDR1 SNHLY, CDR2 FYNNEI. The CDR3, as DNA: TGTGCCAGGGGAGGTACCGGGGCAGAGACCCAGTACTTC. Translation gives CARGGTGAETQYF.

Here the CDR3 reads CASSSPGQGDHGYTF. The CDR3, as DNA: TGTGCCAGCAGCTCCCCGGGACAGGGGGATCATGGCTACACCTTC. The V and J genes are TRBV5-4 and TRBJ1-2; 11 positions agree with TRBD1. The V gene end was trimmed by 3 bases and the J gene end by 6 bases; junction bases not matched to a gene: 7. The CDR3 loop spans 15 amino acids. CDR1 SGHNT and CDR2 YYREEE come from the germline V gene (reference sequence).

This chain joins TRBV19 and TRBJ1-3; D uncertain. The CDR3 is 15 amino acids. From germline, CDR1 is LNHDA and CDR2 SQIVND (reference sequence). The V and J ends lost 6 bases and 0 bases respectively, with 12 bases between them. This CDR3 is CASSLNIHSGNTIYF. The CDR3, as DNA: TGTGCCAGTAGCCTCAACATACACTCTGGAAACACCATATATTTT.

The V and J genes are TRBV5-4 and TRBJ2-7, with 7 bases lining up with TRBD1. Trimming took 1 base from V and 2 from J; bases not matched to a gene: 6. CDR3 size: 15 residues. Germline CDR1 and CDR2: SGHNT and YYREEE (reference sequence). CDR3 nucleotide sequence: TGTGCCAGCAGCTTGTACCCACAGGGGACCTACGAGCAGTACTTC. It is translated as CASSLYPQGTYEQYF.

V is TRBV6-5 and J is TRBJ1-2; D is perhaps TRBD1 (5 bases). Germline CDR1 and CDR2: MNHEY and SVGAGI. Between the trimmed V and J ends, which lost 1 base and 1 base, there was a span of 10 bases. The CDR3 consists of 15 residues. This chain's CDR3 is CASSYFQGGNYGYTF. The CDR3 DNA sequence: TGTGCCAGCAGTTACTTCCAGGGAGGTAACTATGGCTACACCTTC.

This chain joins TRBV5-4 and TRBJ2-7, with TRBD2 identical over 9 bases. Per the germline V gene, CDR1 is SGHNT and CDR2 is YYREEE (reference sequence). The CDR3 sequence is 15 residues long. Losses at the gene ends were 0 bases for V and 5 bases for J; bases not matched to a gene: 6. CDR3 DNA: TGTGCCAGCAGCTTGGAGGCTAGCGGGACCCACGAGCAGTACTTC. It codes for CASSLEASGTHEQYF.

The CDR3 DNA sequence: TGCGCCAGCAGCGGGTCAGGGGGTCCGGATTCACCCCTCCACTTT. Amino acids: CASSGSGGPDSPLHF. This chain uses TRBV5-1 with TRBJ1-6; 7 bases are a match to TRBD1. The V gene's germline CDR1 is SGHRS and CDR2 YFSETQ. The CDR3 is 15 amino acids. Unmatched junction bases numbered 9, after V lost 4 bases and J lost 8 bases. Filled out from reference TRBV5-1 and TRBJ1-6, the complete variable domain reads KAGVTQTPRYLIKTRGQQVTLSCSPISGHRSVSWYQQTPGQGLQFLFEYFSETQRNKGNFPGRFSGRQFSNSRSEMNVSTLELGDSALYLCASSGSGGPDSPLHFGNGTRLTVT.

In its sample, this clone was seen a few times. The chain uses TRBV11-3 and TRBJ2-7; TRBD1 is a possible D gene (5 bases). The V and J ends lost 5 bases and 1 base respectively, with 6 bases between them. CDR1 SGHNT and CDR2 YENEEA come from the germline V gene. The CDR3 is 12 amino acids. The CDR3 sequence: CASSRGSYEQYF. In DNA, the CDR3 is TGTGCCAGCAGCAGGGGTTCCTACGAGCAGTACTTC.

On this clone: This same CDR3 is encoded by further DNA sequences in the sample. This chain connects TRBV20-1 to TRBJ2-5; D is unresolved. The CDR3 sequence is 10 residues long. Trimming removed 5 bases at V and 4 bases at J, with 5 bases between. CDR1 is DFQATT and CDR2 is SNEGSKA in the germline V gene (reference sequence). The CDR3 DNA follows: TGCAGTGCTTCGGGAGAGACCCAGTACTTC. Translating it yields CSASGETQYF.

The CDR3 loop is CASSSGLAGGLTYNEQFF. In nucleotides, the CDR3 is TGTGCCAGCAGCTCGGGACTAGCGGGAGGTCTCACCTACAATGAGCAGTTCTTC. This chain links TRBV7-8 with TRBJ2-1, with 15 bases fitting TRBD2. This CDR3 has 18 amino acids. Per germline, CDR1 SGHVS and CDR2 FQNEAQ. With V trimmed by 4 bases and J by 2 bases, 6 bases remained unmatched.

This clone is a singleton in its sample. The chain uses TRBV7-8 and TRBJ2-4, with a possible D match to TRBD1 (5 bases). V was shortened by 5 bases and J by 0 bases, with 17 bases between the two germline ends. The CDR3 has 17 residues. CDR1 is SGHVS, CDR2 FQNEAQ, per germline. CDR3 amino acids: CASSTLDRSLAKNIQYF. CDR3 DNA sequence: TGTGCCAGCAGCACACTTGACAGATCACTAGCCAAAAACATTCAGTACTTC.

The chain couples TRBV5-6 to TRBJ1-1; TRBD1 might be the D (5 bases). CDR1 SGHDT and CDR2 YYEEEE come from the germline V gene. The CDR3 has 15 amino acids. V shed 0 bases and J shed 4 bases, with 13 bases lying between them. This CDR3 is CASSLAGGRGTEAFF. CDR3 coding DNA: TGTGCCAGCAGCTTGGCCGGGGGTAGAGGCACTGAAGCTTTCTTT.

V is TRBV19 and J is TRBJ1-2, with 8 bases matching TRBD1. Per germline, CDR1 LNHDA and CDR2 SQIVND (reference sequence). This CDR3 is built from 15 residues. The junction had 6 bases not matched to a gene; V was cut back by 6 bases and J by 0 bases. The CDR3 DNA reads as TGTGCCAGTAGCTTCGGGACAGGAACTAACTATGGCTACACCTTC. As protein: CASSFGTGTNYGYTF.

CDR3 region: CASSQEYRFYNSPLHF. DNA of the CDR3: TGCGCCAGCAGCCAGGAATACAGGTTCTATAATTCACCCCTCCACTTT. This rearrangement joins TRBV4-3 to TRBJ1-6, with D possibly being TRBD1 (5 bases). Germline V gene sequence: CDR1 LGHNA, CDR2 YSLEER. V dropped 3 bases and J dropped 3 bases, with 12 bases sitting between them. This CDR3 has 16 residues.

The chain uses TRBV19 and TRBJ2-7; D is perhaps TRBD1 (6 bases). V lost 5 bases and J 1 base, leaving 15 bases between the germline ends. This CDR3 comprises 15 residues. The germline V gene encodes CDR1 LNHDA and CDR2 SQIVND (reference sequence). CDR3 in amino acids: CASSYSTGGSYEQYF. Written as DNA, the CDR3 is TGTGCCAGTAGTTATTCGACAGGCGGGTCCTACGAGCAGTACTTC.